The source of this TCR beta chain is a study of beta chain features in type 1 diabetes. Study-wide background: No age, gender or cell yield differences were seen between patients and healthy donors.

The CDR3 extends over 14 amino acids. From germline, CDR1 is MNHNY and CDR2 SVGAGI (reference sequence). Trimming took off 6 bases at V and 2 bases at J, with 11 bases between the two ends. The table lists this clone with a few counts. Its target is unknown. Expressed TCRB transcripts were sequenced, since all the RNA that had been isolated was reverse transcribed. Libraries were prepared by immunoSEQ multiplex PCR; TCRdb keeps only in-frame clonotypes and omits some of them. Altogether a few hundred thousand clones are present, over 12% being singletons, with the ten largest covering 0.015% to 0.019%. Study-level points and caveats: Insertions at VDJ junctions were less frequent in type 1 diabetes patients. These patients also deleted more nucleotides at the same junctions. Moderately but significantly shorter TCRB CDR3s were found in Type 1 diabetes patients in all four CD4+ subsets.

The collection from each donor was one heparinised blood draw averaging roughly 0.11 L. Purity exceeded 98% in all sorted populations. The rearrangement uses TRBV6-6 and TRBJ1-5; D possibly corresponds to TRBD1 (6 bases). This TCR derives from a man aged 18 to 30 with type 1 diabetes. The sequencing input was naive CD4+ T cells from blood. The DNA for the CDR3 is TGTGCCAGCAGGGGGGGGCATGGCAATCAGCCCCAGCATTTT. Protein sequence: CASRGGHGNQPQHF.